The 16 T cell receptor beta chains below all came from one sample that was sequenced in a study of blood T cell repertoires in COVID-19. TCRdb's table, derived via immunoSEQ multiplex PCR, lists solely in-frame clones and lacks some. This sample has approximately 69,000 clones, with less than 85% found just once. Sequences were obtained from peripheral blood. Source of these receptors: a man aged 50-59 years with COVID-19, enrolled during active disease.

The rearrangement joins TRBV4-1 to TRBJ1-4, with 12 positions matching TRBD1. This CDR3 is built from 17 residues. V was clipped by 3 bases and J by 1 base; unmatched bases: 3. From germline, CDR1 is MGHRA and CDR2 YSYEKL. CDR3 protein: CASSQGQGAQTNEKLFF. The DNA for the CDR3 is TGCGCCAGCAGCCAGGGACAGGGGGCGCAAACTAATGAAAAACTGTTTTTT.

V gene TRBV7-6 combines with J gene TRBJ2-2; a weak D match, TRBD1 (5 bases). CDR1 SGHVS and CDR2 FNYEAQ come from the germline V gene. V was shortened by 5 bases and J by 3 bases, with 7 bases between the two germline ends. This CDR3 spans 13 amino acids. This CDR3 reads CASSLTDTGELFF. CDR3 DNA: TGTGCCAGCAGCCTGACAGACACCGGGGAGCTGTTTTTT.

The chain recombines TRBV6-5 with TRBJ1-1; D may be TRBD1 (6 bases). Trimming pared 7 bases from V and 3 bases from J, leaving 15 bases between. Per the germline V gene, CDR1 is MNHEY and CDR2 is SVGAGI. This CDR3 comprises 14 residues. The DNA for the CDR3 is TGTGCCAGCACCCACAGGGCCGAGGACACTGAAGCTTTCTTT. This encodes CASTHRAEDTEAFF.

This clone was seen just once. The chain is built from TRBV19 and TRBJ1-2, with TRBD1 identical over 9 bases. The CDR3 runs to 15 residues. Germline V gene sequence: CDR1 LNHDA, CDR2 SQIVND (reference sequence). Germline trimming cut 3 bases from V and 4 bases from J; bases unmatched to any gene: 6. CDR3 loop: CASSIGQGPTYGYTF. CDR3 sequence (DNA): TGTGCCAGTAGTATTGGACAGGGGCCAACCTATGGCTACACCTTC.

The rearrangement joins TRBV6-6 to TRBJ1-2; a possible D gene is TRBD1 (5 bases). The CDR3 has 15 amino acids. Germline V gene sequence: CDR1 MNHNY, CDR2 SVGAGI (reference sequence). The V end was cut by 4 bases, the J end by 4 bases, with 16 bases between. The CDR3 DNA sequence: TGTGCCAGCAGTTCTCCCGGGGGGAGGACCTATGGCTACACCTTC. It encodes CASSSPGGRTYGYTF.

CDR3 loop: CASSAGDSYNSPLHF. CDR3 DNA sequence: TGTGCCAGCAGCGCAGGGGACTCCTATAATTCACCCCTCCACTTT. This chain joins TRBV6-4 and TRBJ1-6, with a possible D match to TRBD1 (6 bases). V was clipped by 6 bases and J by 0 bases, with 9 bases between them. Germline CDR1 reads MRHNA; CDR2 reads SNTAGT. The CDR3 length is 15 residues.

This clone was detected only once. The V and J genes are TRBV7-6 and TRBJ1-6; D call uncertain. This CDR3 is built from 16 residues. Trimming cost V 1 base and J 4 bases, with 11 bases left between them. Germline lookup yields CDR1 SGHVS and CDR2 FNYEAQ. The CDR3 loop reads CASSLDQAPYNSPLHF. The CDR3 DNA reads as TGTGCCAGCAGCTTAGACCAGGCTCCATATAATTCACCCCTCCACTTT.

The DNA of the CDR3 is TGTGCCAGCAGCTCACCCGGGACAGGGCCCGGGGAGCTGTTTTTT. Encoded protein: CASSSPGTGPGELFF. The chain combines TRBV2 with TRBJ2-2; 9 bases line up with TRBD1. From germline, CDR1 is SNHLY and CDR2 FYNNEI. This CDR3 spans 15 amino acids. With V trimmed by 6 bases and J by 6 bases, 8 bases remained unmatched.

This clone was found once. The chain has TRBV9 and TRBJ1-2; D perhaps matches TRBD1 (5 bases). There are 12 residues in the CDR3. Germline V gene data show CDR1 as SGDLS and CDR2 as YYNGEE. The germline V and J ends were trimmed by 2 bases and 8 bases, with 10 bases remaining between them. For the CDR3, the DNA is TGTGCCAGCAGCGTCGTCGGGGGAGGCTACACCTTC. Translating it yields CASSVVGGGYTF. Filled out from reference TRBV9 and TRBJ1-2, the complete variable domain reads DSGVTQTPKHLITATGQRVTLRCSPRSGDLSVYWYQQSLDQGLQFLIQYYNGEERAKGNILERFSAQQFPDLHSELNLSSLELGDSALYFCASSVVGGGYTFGSGTRLTVV.

This chain uses TRBV7-2 with TRBJ2-7; 11 positions agree with TRBD2. J gave up 2 bases and V 4 bases, and 4 bases lay outside the gene matches. The CDR3 length is 15 residues. Germline CDR1 SGHTA, CDR2 FQGNSA. The CDR3 region is CASSYRTSGPYEQYF. The CDR3 coding sequence is TGTGCCAGCAGCTACAGGACTAGCGGGCCCTACGAGCAGTACTTC. The full variable domain, its missing parts supplied by reference TRBV7-2 and TRBJ2-7, is GAGVSQSPSNKVTEKGKDVELRCDPISGHTALYWYRQSLGQGLEFLIYFQGNSAPDKSGLPSDRFSAERTGGSVSTLTIQRTQQEDSAVYLCASSYRTSGPYEQYFGPGTRLTVT.

Written as DNA, the CDR3 is TGTGCCAGCTCACCACCGGTGAGGGATGAGACCCAGTACTTC. Encoded protein: CASSPPVRDETQYF. V and J are TRBV18 and TRBJ2-5, with D tentatively TRBD2 (5 bases). CDR3 length equals 14 residues. V was clipped by 0 bases and J by 5 bases, with 10 bases between them. Germline loops: CDR1 KGHSH, CDR2 LQKENI. The full variable domain, with the rest looked up from reference TRBV18 and TRBJ2-5, is NAGVMQNPRHLVRRRGQEARLRCSPMKGHSHVYWYRQLPEEGLKFMVYLQKENIIDESGMPKERFSAEFPKEGPSILRIQQVVRGDSAAYFCASSPPVRDETQYFGPGTRLLVL.

The V gene is TRBV18, the J gene TRBJ2-7; TRBD2 might be the D (6 bases). Looked up from germline, CDR1 is KGHSH and CDR2 is LQKENI. V shed 1 base and J shed 5 bases, with 9 bases lying between them. The CDR3 contains 13 residues. The DNA for the CDR3 is TGTGCCAGCTCACCACAGGGGAGGAACGAGCAGTACTTC. Its translation: CASSPQGRNEQYF.

V gene TRBV5-1 combines with J gene TRBJ2-7, with 11 bases lining up with TRBD2. The CDR3 spans 15 residues. The V gene end was trimmed by 2 bases and the J gene end by 6 bases; junction bases not matched to a gene: 7. CDR1 is SGHRS, CDR2 YFSETQ, per germline. The CDR3 DNA follows: TGCGCCAGCAGCTTCCAGGTTACTAGCGGGGGCGAGCAGTACTTC. This sequence encodes CASSFQVTSGGEQYF.

The chain joins TRBV7-2 to TRBJ1-2; 9 nucleotides match TRBD1. V gave up 4 bases and J gave up 7 bases; unmatched junction bases: 4. The CDR3 consists of 13 residues. The germline V gene encodes CDR1 SGHTA and CDR2 FQGNSA. The CDR3 nucleotides read TGTGCCAGCAGCTCGGGACAGGGTACTGGCTACACCTTC. Residues: CASSSGQGTGYTF. The full variable domain, with the rest looked up from reference TRBV7-2 and TRBJ1-2, is GAGVSQSPSNKVTEKGKDVELRCDPISGHTALYWYRQSLGQGLEFLIYFQGNSAPDKSGLPSDRFSAERTGGSVSTLTIQRTQQEDSAVYLCASSSGQGTGYTFGSGTRLTVV.

The chain is built from TRBV5-6 and TRBJ2-7, with D unresolved. The CDR3 spans 12 residues. From germline, CDR1 is SGHDT and CDR2 YYEEEE. V was clipped by 3 bases and J by 2 bases, with 6 bases between them. DNA for the CDR3: TGTGCCAGCAGCTACCAGACCTACGAGCAGTACTTC. Protein product: CASSYQTYEQYF.

This chain joins TRBV5-5 and TRBJ2-7; unclear D gene. Germline CDR1 SGHKS, CDR2 YYEKEE (reference sequence). This CDR3 is built from 14 residues. V was cut by 3 bases and J by 2 bases, with 12 bases left in between. The CDR3 loop reads CASSSFGPPYEQYF. DNA of the CDR3: TGTGCCAGCAGCTCTTTTGGGCCACCCTACGAGCAGTACTTC. Filled out from reference TRBV5-5 and TRBJ2-7, the complete variable domain reads DAGVTQSPTHLIKTRGQQVTLRCSPISGHKSVSWYQQVLGQGPQFIFQYYEKEERGRGNFPDRFSARQFPNYSSELNVNALLLGDSALYLCASSSFGPPYEQYFGPGTRLTVT.